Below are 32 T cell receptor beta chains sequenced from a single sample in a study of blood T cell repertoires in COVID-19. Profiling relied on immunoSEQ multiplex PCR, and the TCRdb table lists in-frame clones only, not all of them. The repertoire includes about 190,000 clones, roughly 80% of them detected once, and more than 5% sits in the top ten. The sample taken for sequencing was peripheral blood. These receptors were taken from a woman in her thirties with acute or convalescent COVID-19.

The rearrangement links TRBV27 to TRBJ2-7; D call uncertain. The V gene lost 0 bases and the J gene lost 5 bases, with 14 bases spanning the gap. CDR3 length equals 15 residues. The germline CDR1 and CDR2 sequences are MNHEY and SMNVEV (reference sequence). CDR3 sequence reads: CASSLSDRVVNEQYF. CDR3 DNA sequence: TGTGCCAGCAGTTTATCCGACCGGGTTGTAAACGAGCAGTACTTC.

CDR3 DNA sequence: TGTGCCAGTTCCCCTCAGGGGCCCTCCTACGAGCAGTACTTC. Protein: CASSPQGPSYEQYF. The rearrangement uses TRBV19 and TRBJ2-7; possibly TRBD1 for D (6 bases). Germline CDR1 and CDR2: LNHDA and SQIVND (reference sequence). The CDR3 covers 14 residues. V was cut by 8 bases and J by 0 bases, with 14 bases left in between.

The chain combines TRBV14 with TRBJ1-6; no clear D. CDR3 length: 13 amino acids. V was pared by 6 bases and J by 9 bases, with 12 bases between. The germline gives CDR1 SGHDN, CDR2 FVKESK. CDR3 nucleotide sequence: TGTGCCAGCAGTATAAGACACACTTCACCCCTCCACTTT. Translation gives CASSIRHTSPLHF.

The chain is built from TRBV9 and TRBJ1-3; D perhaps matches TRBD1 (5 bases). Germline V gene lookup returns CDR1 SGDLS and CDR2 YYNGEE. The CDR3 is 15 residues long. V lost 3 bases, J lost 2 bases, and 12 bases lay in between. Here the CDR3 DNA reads TGTGCCAGCAGCGCGGAGGGACTTCCTGGAAACACCATATATTTT. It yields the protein CASSAEGLPGNTIYF. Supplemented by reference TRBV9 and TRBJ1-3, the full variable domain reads DSGVTQTPKHLITATGQRVTLRCSPRSGDLSVYWYQQSLDQGLQFLIQYYNGEERAKGNILERFSAQQFPDLHSELNLSSLELGDSALYFCASSAEGLPGNTIYFGEGSWLTVV.

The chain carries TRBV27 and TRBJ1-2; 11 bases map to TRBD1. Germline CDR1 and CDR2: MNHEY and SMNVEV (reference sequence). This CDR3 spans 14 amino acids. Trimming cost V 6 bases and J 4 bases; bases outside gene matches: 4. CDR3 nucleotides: TGTGCCAGCAGCCCCGGACAGGGGGCCTATGGCTACACCTTC. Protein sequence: CASSPGQGAYGYTF.

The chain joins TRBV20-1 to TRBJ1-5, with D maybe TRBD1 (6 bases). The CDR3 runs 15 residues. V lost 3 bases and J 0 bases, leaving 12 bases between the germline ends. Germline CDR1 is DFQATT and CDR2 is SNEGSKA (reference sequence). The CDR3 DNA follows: TGCAGTGCTAGTCTAGGGGGTTATAGCAATCAGCCCCAGCATTTT. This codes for CSASLGGYSNQPQHF.

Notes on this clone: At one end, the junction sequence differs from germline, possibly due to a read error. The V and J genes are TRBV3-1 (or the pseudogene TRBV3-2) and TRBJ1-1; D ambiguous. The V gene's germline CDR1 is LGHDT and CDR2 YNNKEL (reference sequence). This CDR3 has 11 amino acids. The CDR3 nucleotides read TGTGCCAGCAGCCAAGATCTGTCCCGGGAATTT. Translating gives CASSQDLSREF.

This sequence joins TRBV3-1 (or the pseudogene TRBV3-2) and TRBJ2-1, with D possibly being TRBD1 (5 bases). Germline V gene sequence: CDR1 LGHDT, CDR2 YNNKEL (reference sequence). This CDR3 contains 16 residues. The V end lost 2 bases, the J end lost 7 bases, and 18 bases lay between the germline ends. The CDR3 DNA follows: TGTGCCAGCAGCCAACCTTCAGGGCGTAGCTGGAATGAGCAGTTCTTC. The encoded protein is CASSQPSGRSWNEQFF.

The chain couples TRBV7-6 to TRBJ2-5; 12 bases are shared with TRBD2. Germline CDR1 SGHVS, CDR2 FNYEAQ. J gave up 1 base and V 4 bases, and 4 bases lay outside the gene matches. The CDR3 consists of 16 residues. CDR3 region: CASSYGLAGPQETQYF. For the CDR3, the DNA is TGTGCCAGCAGCTACGGACTAGCGGGACCCCAAGAGACCCAGTACTTC.

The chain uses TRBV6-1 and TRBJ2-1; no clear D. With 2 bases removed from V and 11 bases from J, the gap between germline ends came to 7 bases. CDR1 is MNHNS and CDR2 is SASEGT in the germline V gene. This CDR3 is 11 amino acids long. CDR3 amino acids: CASSEQAKQFF. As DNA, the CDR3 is TGTGCCAGCAGTGAACAGGCCAAGCAGTTCTTC.

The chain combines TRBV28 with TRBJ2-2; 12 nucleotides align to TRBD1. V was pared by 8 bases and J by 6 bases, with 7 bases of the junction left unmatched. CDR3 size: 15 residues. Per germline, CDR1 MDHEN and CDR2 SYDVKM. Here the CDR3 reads CASRRDRGRSGELFF. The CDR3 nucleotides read TGTGCCAGCCGCAGGGACAGGGGGCGGTCCGGGGAGCTGTTTTTT.

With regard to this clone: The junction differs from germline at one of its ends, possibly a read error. CDR3 nucleotides: TGTGCCAGCAGTTTCCCCCCGGTCTTC. Translated: CASSFPPVF. J is TRBJ2-1 and V is TRBV28; D gene unclear. CDR1 MDHEN and CDR2 SYDVKM come from the germline V gene. This CDR3 is 9 amino acids long.

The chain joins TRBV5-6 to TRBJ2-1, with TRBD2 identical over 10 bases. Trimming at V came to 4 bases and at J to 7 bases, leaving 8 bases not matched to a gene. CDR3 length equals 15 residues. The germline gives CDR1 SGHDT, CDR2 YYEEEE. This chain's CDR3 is CASSLLAGLFNEQFF. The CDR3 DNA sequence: TGTGCCAGCAGCCTACTAGCGGGGCTTTTTAATGAGCAGTTCTTC.

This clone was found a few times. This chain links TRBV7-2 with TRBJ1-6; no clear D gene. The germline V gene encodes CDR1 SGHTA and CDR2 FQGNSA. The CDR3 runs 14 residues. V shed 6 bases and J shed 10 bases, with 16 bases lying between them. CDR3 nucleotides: TGTGCCAGCAGTTCAGGAGGGAGAGACTCACCCCTCCACTTT. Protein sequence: CASSSGGRDSPLHF.

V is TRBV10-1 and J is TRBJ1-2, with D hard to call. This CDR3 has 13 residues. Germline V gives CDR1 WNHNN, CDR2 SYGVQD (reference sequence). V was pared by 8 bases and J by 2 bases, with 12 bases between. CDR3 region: CASPRTGNYGYTF. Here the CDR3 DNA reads TGCGCCAGCCCTAGAACGGGGAACTATGGCTACACCTTC.

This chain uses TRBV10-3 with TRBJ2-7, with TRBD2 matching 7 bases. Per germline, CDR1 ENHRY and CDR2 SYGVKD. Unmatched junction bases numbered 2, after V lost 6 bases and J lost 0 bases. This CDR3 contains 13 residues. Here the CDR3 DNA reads TGTGCCATCAGACCTAGCGGCTCCTACGAGCAGTACTTC. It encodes CAIRPSGSYEQYF.

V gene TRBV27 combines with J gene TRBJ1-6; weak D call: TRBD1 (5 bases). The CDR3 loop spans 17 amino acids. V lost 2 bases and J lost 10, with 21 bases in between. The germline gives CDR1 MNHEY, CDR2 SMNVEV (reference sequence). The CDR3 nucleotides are TGTGCCAGCAGTTTAGGGCCCCGACGGGGGGGAGACTCACCCCTCCACTTT. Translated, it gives CASSLGPRRGGDSPLHF.

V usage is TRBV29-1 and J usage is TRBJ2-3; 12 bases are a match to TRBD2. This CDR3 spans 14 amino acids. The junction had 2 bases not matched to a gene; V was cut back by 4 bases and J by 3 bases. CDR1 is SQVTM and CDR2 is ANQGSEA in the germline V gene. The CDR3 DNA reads TGCAGCGTTGCCGGGACTAGCGGGACAGATACGCAGTATTTT. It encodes CSVAGTSGTDTQYF.

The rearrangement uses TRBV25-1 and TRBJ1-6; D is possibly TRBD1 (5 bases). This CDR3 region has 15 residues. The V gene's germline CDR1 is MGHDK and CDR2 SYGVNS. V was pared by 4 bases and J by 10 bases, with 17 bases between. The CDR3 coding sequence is TGTGCCAGCAGTGGCCCGTCGGTATCAGGGTCACCCCTCCACTTT. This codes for CASSGPSVSGSPLHF.

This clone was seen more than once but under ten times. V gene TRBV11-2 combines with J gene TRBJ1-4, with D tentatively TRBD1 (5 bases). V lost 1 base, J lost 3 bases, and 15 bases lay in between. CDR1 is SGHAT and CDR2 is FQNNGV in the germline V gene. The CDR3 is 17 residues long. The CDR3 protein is CASSLGGFGGSNEKLFF. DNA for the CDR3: TGTGCCAGCAGCTTAGGCGGGTTTGGGGGGTCTAATGAAAAACTGTTTTTT. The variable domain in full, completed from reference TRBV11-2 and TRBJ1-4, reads EAGVAQSPRYKIIEKRQSVAFWCNPISGHATLYWYQQILGQGPKLLIQFQNNGVVDDSQLPKDRFSAERLKGVDSTLKIQPAKLEDSAVYLCASSLGGFGGSNEKLFFGSGTQLSVL.

The CDR3 is CASRIQGAPIGELFF. Here the CDR3 DNA reads TGTGCCAGCCGTATCCAGGGGGCGCCGATCGGGGAGCTGTTTTTT. The chain is built from TRBV19 and TRBJ2-2, with 8 bases that match TRBD1. The CDR3 length is 15 residues. Trimming removed 9 bases from V and 7 bases from J; junction bases left unmatched: 13. Germline CDR1 LNHDA, CDR2 SQIVND (reference sequence).

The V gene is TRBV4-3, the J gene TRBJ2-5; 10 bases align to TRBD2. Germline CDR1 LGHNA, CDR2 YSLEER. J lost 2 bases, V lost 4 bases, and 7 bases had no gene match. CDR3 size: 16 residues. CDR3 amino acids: CASSRVAGGGQETQYF. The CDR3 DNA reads TGCGCCAGCAGCCGAGTAGCGGGGGGAGGGCAAGAGACCCAGTACTTC.

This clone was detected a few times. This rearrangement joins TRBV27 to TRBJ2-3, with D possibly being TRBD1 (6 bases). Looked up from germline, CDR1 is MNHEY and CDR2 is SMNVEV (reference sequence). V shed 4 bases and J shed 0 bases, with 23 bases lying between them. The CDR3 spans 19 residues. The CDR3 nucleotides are TGTGCCAGCAGTTCCGGGACATCGATTTTTTACTCTAGCACAGATACGCAGTATTTT. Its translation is CASSSGTSIFYSSTDTQYF.

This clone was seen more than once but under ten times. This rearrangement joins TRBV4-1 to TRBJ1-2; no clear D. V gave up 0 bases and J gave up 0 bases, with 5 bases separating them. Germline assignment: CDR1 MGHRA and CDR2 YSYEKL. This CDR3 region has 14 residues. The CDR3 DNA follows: TGCGCCAGCAGCCAAGATTTAGCTAACTATGGCTACACCTTC. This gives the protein CASSQDLANYGYTF.

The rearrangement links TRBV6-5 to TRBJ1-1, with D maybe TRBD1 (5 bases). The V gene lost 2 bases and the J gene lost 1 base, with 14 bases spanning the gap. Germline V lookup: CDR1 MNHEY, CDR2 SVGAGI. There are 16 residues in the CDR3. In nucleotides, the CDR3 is TGTGCCAGCAGTTACAGGTCTGGCAGGGCGAACACTGAAGCTTTCTTT. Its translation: CASSYRSGRANTEAFF.

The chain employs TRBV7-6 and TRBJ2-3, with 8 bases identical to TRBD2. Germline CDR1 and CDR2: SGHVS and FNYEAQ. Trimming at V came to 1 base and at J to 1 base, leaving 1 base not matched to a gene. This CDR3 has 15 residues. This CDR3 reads CASSLGAGGTDTQYF. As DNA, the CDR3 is TGTGCCAGCAGCTTAGGAGCGGGGGGCACAGATACGCAGTATTTT. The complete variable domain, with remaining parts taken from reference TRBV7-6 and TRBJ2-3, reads GAGVSQSPRYKVTKRGQDVALRCDPISGHVSLYWYRQALGQGPEFLTYFNYEAQQDKSGLPNDRFSAERPEGSISTLTIQRTEQRDSAMYRCASSLGAGGTDTQYFGPGTRLTVL.

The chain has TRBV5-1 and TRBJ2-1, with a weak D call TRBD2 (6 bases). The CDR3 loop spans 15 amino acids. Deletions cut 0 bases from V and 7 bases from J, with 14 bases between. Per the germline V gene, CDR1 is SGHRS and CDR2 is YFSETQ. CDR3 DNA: TGCGCCAGCAGCTTGGTGGGTCTAGCGTCTAATGAGCAGTTCTTC. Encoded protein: CASSLVGLASNEQFF.

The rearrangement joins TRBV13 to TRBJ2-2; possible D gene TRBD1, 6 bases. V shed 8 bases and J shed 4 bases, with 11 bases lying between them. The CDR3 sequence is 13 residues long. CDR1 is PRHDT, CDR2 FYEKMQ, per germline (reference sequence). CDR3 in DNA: TGTGCCAGCTGCACAGGGTCCACCGGGGAGCTGTTTTTT. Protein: CASCTGSTGELFF.

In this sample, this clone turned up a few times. The DNA of the CDR3 is TGTGCCAGCAGCTTAGGTGGGGCAGGGGGCCTCTACGAGCAGTACTTC. Translating it yields CASSLGGAGGLYEQYF. The rearrangement joins TRBV7-9 to TRBJ2-7; 8 bases line up with TRBD1. This CDR3 region has 16 residues. V trimming: 1 base; J trimming: 3 bases; junction bases outside the gene matches: 8. CDR1 and CDR2 (germline): SEHNR, FQNEAQ (reference sequence). The full variable domain, rest sourced from reference TRBV7-9 and TRBJ2-7, is DTGVSQNPRHKITKRGQNVTFRCDPISEHNRLYWYRQTLGQGPEFLTYFQNEAQLEKSRLLSDRFSAERPKGSFSTLEIQRTEQGDSAMYLCASSLGGAGGLYEQYFGPGTRLTVT.

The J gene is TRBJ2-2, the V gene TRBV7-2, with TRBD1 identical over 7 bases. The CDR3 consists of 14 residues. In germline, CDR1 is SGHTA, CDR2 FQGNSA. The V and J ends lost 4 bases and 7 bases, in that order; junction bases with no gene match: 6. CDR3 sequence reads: CASSSQGDGGELFF. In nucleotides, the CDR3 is TGTGCCAGCAGCTCCCAGGGGGACGGCGGGGAGCTGTTTTTT. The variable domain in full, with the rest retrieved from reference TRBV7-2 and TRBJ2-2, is GAGVSQSPSNKVTEKGKDVELRCDPISGHTALYWYRQSLGQGLEFLIYFQGNSAPDKSGLPSDRFSAERTGGSVSTLTIQRTQQEDSAVYLCASSSQGDGGELFFGEGSRLTVL.

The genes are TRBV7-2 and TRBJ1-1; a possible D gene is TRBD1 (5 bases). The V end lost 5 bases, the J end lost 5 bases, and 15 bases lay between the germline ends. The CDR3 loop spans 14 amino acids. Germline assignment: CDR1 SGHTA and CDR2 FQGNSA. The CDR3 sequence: CASSAAGGGTEAFF. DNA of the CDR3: TGTGCCAGCAGCGCTGCGGGGGGGGGTACTGAAGCTTTCTTT.

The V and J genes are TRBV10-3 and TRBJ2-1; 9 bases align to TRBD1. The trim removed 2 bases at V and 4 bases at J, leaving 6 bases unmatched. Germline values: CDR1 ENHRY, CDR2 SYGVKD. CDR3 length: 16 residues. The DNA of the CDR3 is TGTGCCATCAGTGAGCCCGGGACAGGGCGATACAATGAGCAGTTCTTC. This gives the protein CAISEPGTGRYNEQFF.